A single sample is the source of the 32 T cell receptor beta chains below, sequenced in a study of OX40 agonist ivuxolimab in advanced cancers. Clones were sequenced by immunoSEQ multiplex PCR, and TCRdb holds only the in-frame ones, with some missing. The sample contains about 19,000 clones, nearly 85% of which appear only once. The sequenced sample was CD4+ or CD8+ T cells sorted from blood, obtained in a trial of the OX40 agonist ivuxolimab. The origin of the receptors is an adult with an advanced solid tumor such as melanoma, head and neck, liver or kidney cancer.

This chain uses TRBV27 with TRBJ1-5; tentatively, D is TRBD1 (6 bases). This CDR3 has 17 amino acids. Germline lookup yields CDR1 MNHEY and CDR2 SMNVEV (reference sequence). Trimming removed 6 bases from V and 0 bases from J, with 18 bases in between. The CDR3, as DNA: TGTGCCAGCAGATACACAGGGTCGCAGAATAGCAATCAGCCCCAGCATTTT. Amino acids: CASRYTGSQNSNQPQHF.

This chain connects TRBV9 to TRBJ2-1; 7 bases are shared with TRBD2. Germline CDR1 SGDLS, CDR2 YYNGEE. CDR3 size: 15 residues. After removal of 3 bases from V and 2 bases from J, the junction contained 5 bases not matched to a gene. The CDR3 region is CASSAAGATYNEQFF. The CDR3 DNA reads TGTGCCAGCAGCGCCGCGGGAGCCACCTACAATGAGCAGTTCTTC.

The chain is built from TRBV9 and TRBJ2-5; D unresolved. The germline V and J ends were trimmed by 0 bases and 5 bases, with 14 bases remaining between them. The CDR3 runs 15 residues. Germline CDR1 is SGDLS and CDR2 is YYNGEE. The CDR3 sequence is CASSVDRTHIETQYF. The CDR3 DNA follows: TGTGCCAGCAGCGTAGATAGGACCCACATCGAGACCCAGTACTTC.

The rearrangement uses TRBV13 and TRBJ1-2; TRBD1 matches at 7 bases. The germline gives CDR1 PRHDT, CDR2 FYEKMQ (reference sequence). This CDR3 is built from 20 residues. V lost 2 bases and J lost 5; bases outside the gene matches: 23. This CDR3 is CASSLLQELTGAEPHYGYTF. Here the CDR3 DNA reads TGTGCCAGCAGCTTATTACAGGAATTAACAGGGGCCGAACCACATTATGGCTACACCTTC. Combining the CDR3 with reference TRBV13 and TRBJ1-2 gives the whole variable domain AAGVIQSPRHLIKEKRETATLKCYPIPRHDTVYWYQQGPGQDPQFLISFYEKMQSDKGSIPDRFSAQQFSDYHSELNMSSLELGDSALYFCASSLLQELTGAEPHYGYTFGSGTRLTVV.

The chain carries TRBV7-9 and TRBJ1-1; D is ambiguous. V was pared by 1 base and J by 5 bases, with 8 bases between. Germline-derived CDR1 and CDR2 are SEHNR and FQNEAQ (reference sequence). The CDR3 has 13 residues. In DNA form, the CDR3 reads TGTGCCAGCAGCTTAGTTCCCGTGACTGAAGCTTTCTTT. This encodes CASSLVPVTEAFF.

The chain recombines TRBV5-8 with TRBJ1-1; TRBD1 might be the D (6 bases). The CDR3 is 16 amino acids. Germline lookup yields CDR1 SGHTS and CDR2 YDEGEE. Trimming pared 4 bases from V and 3 bases from J, leaving 19 bases between. The CDR3 sequence: CASSPWEGDLYTEAFF. The CDR3 coding sequence is TGTGCCAGCAGCCCCTGGGAGGGGGATTTGTACACTGAAGCTTTCTTT.

V is TRBV5-4 and J is TRBJ2-5; D is uncertain. Trimming shortened V by 3 bases and J by 4 bases, and 7 bases separated the two germline ends. Per the germline V gene, CDR1 is SGHNT and CDR2 is YYREEE (reference sequence). The CDR3 totals 12 residues. The CDR3 loop reads CASSSSTETQYF. DNA for the CDR3: TGTGCCAGCAGCTCCTCAACAGAGACCCAGTACTTC.

The chain has TRBV28 and TRBJ1-2; D gene ambiguous. This CDR3 is built from 14 residues. The germline V and J ends were trimmed by 6 bases and 3 bases, with 14 bases remaining between them. Germline V gives CDR1 MDHEN, CDR2 SYDVKM. The CDR3 protein is CASRSTLGDYGYTF. CDR3 nucleotide sequence: TGTGCCAGCAGATCAACCCTGGGAGACTATGGCTACACCTTC.

This clone was observed at least ten times. This sequence joins TRBV9 and TRBJ1-1; TRBD1 might be the D (6 bases). Germline CDR1 SGDLS, CDR2 YYNGEE. Deletions cut 4 bases from V and 1 base from J, with 14 bases between. The CDR3 is 15 residues long. This CDR3 reads CASSPTGYGNTEAFF. In DNA form, the CDR3 reads TGTGCCAGCAGCCCCACAGGGTATGGGAACACTGAAGCTTTCTTT.

This chain joins TRBV4-3 and TRBJ2-2, with TRBD2 identical over 7 bases. The CDR3 length is 16 residues. CDR1 and CDR2 (germline): LGHNA, YSLEER. J was trimmed by 5 bases and V by 4 bases; bases with no gene match: 10. CDR3 coding DNA: TGCGCCAGCAGCCCCCCGTCGGCTAGCGGAACCGGGGAGCTGTTTTTT. Protein product: CASSPPSASGTGELFF.

V and J are TRBV19 and TRBJ2-1; D is uncertain. The germline V gene has CDR1 LNHDA and CDR2 SQIVND (reference sequence). Trimming took off 1 base at V and 8 bases at J, with 12 bases between the two ends. This CDR3 is built from 14 residues. CDR3 coding DNA: TGTGCCAGTAGTATAGTTCATCATACAGATGAGCAGTTCTTC. It specifies CASSIVHHTDEQFF.

A single count supports this clone. CDR3 sequence reads: CASSLSGGYGYTF. For the CDR3, the DNA is TGTGCCAGCAGTTTATCAGGGGGTTATGGCTACACCTTC. The V gene is TRBV27, the J gene TRBJ1-2, with D perhaps matching TRBD1 (6 bases). The CDR3 covers 13 residues. Germline V lookup: CDR1 MNHEY, CDR2 SMNVEV (reference sequence). V lost 0 bases, J lost 5 bases, and 7 bases lay in between.

This chain links TRBV19 with TRBJ1-3, with no clear D. This CDR3 has 11 residues. Deletions cut 5 bases from V and 2 bases from J, with 1 base between. Germline V gene lookup returns CDR1 LNHDA and CDR2 SQIVND (reference sequence). The CDR3 loop reads CASSPGNTIYF. The CDR3 DNA reads as TGTGCCAGTAGTCCTGGAAACACCATATATTTT. Supplemented by reference TRBV19 and TRBJ1-3, the full variable domain reads DGGITQSPKYLFRKEGQNVTLSCEQNLNHDAMYWYRQDPGQGLRLIYYSQIVNDFQKGDIAEGYSVSREKKESFPLTVTSAQKNPTAFYLCASSPGNTIYFGEGSWLTVV.

The chain is built from TRBV21-1 and TRBJ2-1; the DNA was not compared with TRBD1, the D call given in the table. TRBV21-1 constitutes a pseudogene. CDR3 length: 17 residues. Here the CDR3 reads CASTPRVQQGFNNEQFF. In DNA form, the CDR3 reads TGTGCCAGCACCCCAAGAGTCCAACAGGGGTTTAACAATGAGCAGTTCTTC.

The chain is built from TRBV7-3 and TRBJ2-4, with 13 bases matching TRBD2. The length of the CDR3 is 15 residues. Germline CDR1 is SGHTA and CDR2 is FQGTGA. Unmatched junction bases numbered 5, after V lost 5 bases and J lost 7 bases. The CDR3 region is CASSRGLAGRNIQYF. CDR3 sequence (DNA): TGTGCCAGCAGCCGGGGACTAGCGGGGCGGAACATTCAGTACTTC.

The chain recombines TRBV9 with TRBJ2-2, with D possibly matching TRBD1 (7 bases). From germline, CDR1 is SGDLS and CDR2 YYNGEE. The CDR3 runs to 15 residues. Trimming took off 0 bases at V and 4 bases at J, with 10 bases between the two ends. The CDR3 loop is CASSVGQGGTGELFF. Here the CDR3 DNA reads TGTGCCAGCAGCGTAGGCCAGGGGGGCACCGGGGAGCTGTTTTTT.

The rearrangement links TRBV28 to TRBJ1-1; D is unclear. The CDR3 runs to 15 residues. Germline CDR1 is MDHEN and CDR2 is SYDVKM. V shed 6 bases and J shed 0 bases, with 14 bases lying between them. For the CDR3, the DNA is TGTGCCAGCAGCCCAAAGGACGGAATGAACACTGAAGCTTTCTTT. Protein: CASSPKDGMNTEAFF.

The chain links TRBV27 to TRBJ1-2; no reliable D call. The germline V gene has CDR1 MNHEY and CDR2 SMNVEV (reference sequence). CDR3 size: 14 residues. With 2 bases removed from V and 2 bases from J, the gap between germline ends came to 9 bases. CDR3 DNA sequence: TGTGCCAGCAGTTTAACTTCCCGCAACTATGGCTACACCTTC. This encodes CASSLTSRNYGYTF.

The V gene is TRBV11-2, the J gene TRBJ1-2, with unresolved D. The V gene's germline CDR1 is SGHAT and CDR2 FQNNGV. V dropped 0 bases and J dropped 2 bases, with 4 bases sitting between them. This CDR3 is 13 amino acids long. CDR3 sequence: CASSLDSNYGYTF. CDR3 sequence (DNA): TGTGCCAGCAGCTTAGACAGCAACTATGGCTACACCTTC.

The chain links TRBV4-3 to TRBJ2-1; the D gene is possibly TRBD1 (5 bases). V was trimmed by 0 bases and J by 7 bases, leaving 10 bases between them. Germline loops: CDR1 LGHNA, CDR2 YSLEER. CDR3 length: 14 residues. This CDR3 reads CASSQEYTGNEQFF. DNA of the CDR3: TGCGCCAGCAGCCAAGAGTATACAGGAAATGAGCAGTTCTTC.

The chain couples TRBV4-1 to TRBJ2-7; either TRBD1 or TRBD2 may fit D (6 bases each). This CDR3 is 13 amino acids long. Trimming left V 7 bases short and J 6 bases short, with 16 bases between. CDR1 is MGHRA, CDR2 YSYEKL, per germline. CDR3: CASTGGEVPEQYF. The CDR3 nucleotides read TGCGCCAGCACCGGGGGCGAGGTCCCCGAGCAGTACTTC.

This clone was counted between two and nine times. This chain joins TRBV2 and TRBJ2-4; tentative D call: TRBD1 (5 bases). Trimming removed 0 bases at V and 8 bases at J, with 8 bases between. Germline CDR1 is SNHLY and CDR2 is FYNNEI. This CDR3 region has 13 residues. CDR3 nucleotide sequence: TGTGCCAGCAGTGAAGCGCAGGGTTACATTCAGTACTTC. Protein: CASSEAQGYIQYF.

A few counts support this clone. This chain uses TRBV9 with TRBJ1-2, with 7 bases lining up with TRBD1. This CDR3 has 15 amino acids. CDR1 SGDLS and CDR2 YYNGEE come from the germline V gene. The junction had 3 bases not matched to a gene; V was cut back by 1 base and J by 0 bases. The CDR3 reads CASSVTGQANYGYTF. CDR3 nucleotide sequence: TGTGCCAGCAGCGTAACTGGACAGGCTAACTATGGCTACACCTTC.

V and J are TRBV20-1 and TRBJ1-2; D possibly corresponds to TRBD1 (5 bases). The CDR3 loop spans 11 amino acids. Germline lookup yields CDR1 DFQATT and CDR2 SNEGSKA (reference sequence). Trimming cost V 4 bases and J 7 bases, with 10 bases left between them. The CDR3 DNA follows: TGCAGTGCTAAATCAGGGCCTGGCTACACCTTC. Amino acid sequence: CSAKSGPGYTF.

This sequence joins TRBV7-3 and TRBJ2-7; 8 bases line up with TRBD1. The CDR3 runs 14 residues. From germline, CDR1 is SGHTA and CDR2 FQGTGA. V shed 4 bases and J 3 bases; nucleotides not matched to a gene: 5. The CDR3 DNA reads TGTGCCAGCAGCTCGGACGGACAGGGCTACGAGCAGTACTTC. Translation gives CASSSDGQGYEQYF.

CDR3 residues: CASSLGENSNQPQHF. The CDR3 DNA follows: TGTGCCAGTAGTTTGGGCGAGAATAGCAATCAGCCCCAGCATTTT. The rearrangement links TRBV19 to TRBJ1-5; the D is unclear. Germline loops: CDR1 LNHDA, CDR2 SQIVND (reference sequence). Trimming removed 5 bases at V and 0 bases at J, with 11 bases between. This CDR3 is built from 15 residues.

The chain has TRBV27 and TRBJ2-7; D unresolved. Trimming cost V 2 bases and J 1 base, with 6 bases left between them. The germline gives CDR1 MNHEY, CDR2 SMNVEV (reference sequence). The length of the CDR3 is 13 residues. The CDR3 nucleotides read TGTGCCAGCAGTTTAGCAGCGTCCTACGAGCAGTACTTC. This sequence encodes CASSLAASYEQYF.

The chain links TRBV28 to TRBJ2-3, with 9 bases lining up with TRBD1. The CDR3 is 17 amino acids. V shed 4 bases and J 1 base; nucleotides not matched to a gene: 9. In germline, CDR1 is MDHEN, CDR2 SYDVKM. The CDR3 region has the DNA TGTGCCAGCAGTTCACCGGACAGGGGCTATGGCACAGATACGCAGTATTTT. Translating it yields CASSSPDRGYGTDTQYF.

V usage is TRBV28 and J usage is TRBJ2-7, with 11 bases fitting TRBD1. CDR1 is MDHEN, CDR2 SYDVKM, per germline. The CDR3 runs 15 residues. With V trimmed by 5 bases and J by 6 bases, 9 bases remained unmatched. In DNA, the CDR3 is TGTGCCAGCAGTAACCGGGACAGGGGGTTTCGCGAGCAGTACTTC. Amino acid sequence: CASSNRDRGFREQYF.

This chain links TRBV18 with TRBJ1-1; D unresolved. Germline V lookup: CDR1 KGHSH, CDR2 LQKENI. Trimming left V 0 bases short and J 5 bases short, with 13 bases between. The CDR3 has 15 residues. The CDR3 spells CASSPPIGDPTEAFF. The CDR3 DNA reads as TGTGCCAGCTCACCACCGATCGGGGATCCGACTGAAGCTTTCTTT.

The chain joins TRBV30 to TRBJ2-3; possibly TRBD1 or TRBD2 for D (5 bases each). The CDR3 has 15 amino acids. CDR1 is GTSNPN, CDR2 SVGIG, per germline (reference sequence). The V gene lost 0 bases and the J gene lost 2 bases, with 12 bases spanning the gap. CDR3 region: CAWSVGALDTDTQYF. Here the CDR3 DNA reads TGTGCCTGGAGTGTCGGGGCGTTGGACACAGATACGCAGTATTTT.

This clone showed up just once. The chain carries TRBV19 and TRBJ1-6, with 11 nucleotides matching TRBD1. Germline values: CDR1 LNHDA, CDR2 SQIVND (reference sequence). The trim removed 4 bases at V and 6 bases at J, leaving 20 bases unmatched. The CDR3 consists of 21 residues. The CDR3 spells CASSTGLDRGPSYAINSPLHF. The CDR3 DNA is TGTGCCAGTAGTACGGGGTTGGACAGGGGGCCTTCTTACGCTATTAATTCACCCCTCCACTTT.